The source of this TCR beta chain is a study of blood T cell repertoires in COVID-19. Study background: Whether acute or convalescent, the COVID-19 samples came from the United States, Italy and Spain.

Looked up from germline, CDR1 is MNHEY and CDR2 is SVGAGI. J was trimmed by 2 bases and V by 6 bases; bases with no gene match: 1. The CDR3 is made up of 15 amino acids. Original data processing: Researchers report that nucleated cell counts were estimated from reference gene primer amplification. The repertoire was sequenced with immunoSEQ multiplex PCR; TCRdb's copy has only in-frame clones and lacks some. That table supplies the V and J calls and clone size; D and trimming were determined from the DNA. The data show some 200,000 clones, roughly nine tenths seen once. The sequence was collected from an older woman with COVID-19, enrolled during active disease. Sequencing input: peripheral blood. The chain couples TRBV6-5 to TRBJ2-2, with TRBD2 matching over 12 bases. CDR3 nucleotide sequence: TGTGCCAGCAGGACTAGCGGGGGCAACACCGGGGAGCTGTTTTTT. Translation gives CASRTSGGNTGELFF.